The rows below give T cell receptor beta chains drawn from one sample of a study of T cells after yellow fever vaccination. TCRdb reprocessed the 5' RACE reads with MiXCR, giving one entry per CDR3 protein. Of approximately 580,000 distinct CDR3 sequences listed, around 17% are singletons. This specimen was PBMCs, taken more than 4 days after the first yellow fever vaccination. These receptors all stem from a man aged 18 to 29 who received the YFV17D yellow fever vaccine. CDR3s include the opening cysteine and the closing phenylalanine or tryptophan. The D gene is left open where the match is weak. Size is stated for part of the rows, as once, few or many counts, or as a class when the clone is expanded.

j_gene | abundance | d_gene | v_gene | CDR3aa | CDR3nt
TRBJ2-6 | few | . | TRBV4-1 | CASSQVVFLSVSGANVLTF | TGCGCCAGCAGCCAAGTTGTATTTCTATCGGTCTCTGGGGCCAACGTCCTGACTTTC
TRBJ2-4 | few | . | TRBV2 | CASSVDGNIQYF | TGTGCCAGCTCCGTGGACGGAAACATTCAGTACTTC
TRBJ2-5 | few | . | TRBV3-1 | CASGYWRETQYF | TGTGCCAGCGGCTACTGGAGGGAGACCCAGTACTTC
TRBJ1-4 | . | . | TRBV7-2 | CASSSRVAYEKLFF | TGTGCCAGCAGCTCAAGGGTTGCTTATGAAAAACTGTTTTTT
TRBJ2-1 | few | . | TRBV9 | CASSGGGAAYNEQFF | TGTGCCAGCAGCGGGGGTGGGGCCGCCTACAATGAGCAGTTCTTC
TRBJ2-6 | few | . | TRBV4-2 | CASSQGGDKGANVLTF | TGTGCCAGCAGCCAAGGGGGGGACAAGGGGGCCAACGTCCTGACTTTC
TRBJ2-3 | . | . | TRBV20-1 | CSAPLRGGFTDTQYF | TGCAGTGCTCCACTGAGGGGGGGGTTCACAGATACGCAGTATTTT
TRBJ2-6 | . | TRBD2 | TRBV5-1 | CASSLWTSGGSGANVLTF | TGCGCCAGCAGCCTGTGGACTAGCGGGGGATCTGGGGCCAACGTCCTGACTTTC
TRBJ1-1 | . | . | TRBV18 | CASSPQGPRSTEAFF | TGTGCCAGCTCACCCCAGGGGCCCCGTAGCACTGAAGCTTTCTTT
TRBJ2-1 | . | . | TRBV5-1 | CASSTRVDTYNEQFF | TGCGCCAGCAGCACCCGGGTGGATACCTACAATGAGCAGTTCTTC
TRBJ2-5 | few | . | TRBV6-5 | CASSSRTGRAAETQYF | TGTGCCAGCAGTTCCCGGACAGGGAGGGCGGCAGAGACCCAGTACTTC
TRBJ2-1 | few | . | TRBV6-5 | CASSYSSAITYNEQFF | TGTGCCAGCAGTTACTCGAGTGCCATCACCTACAATGAGCAGTTCTTC
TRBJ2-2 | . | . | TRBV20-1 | CSAKVPGMDTGELFF | TGCAGTGCTAAGGTTCCTGGGATGGACACCGGGGAGCTGTTTTTT
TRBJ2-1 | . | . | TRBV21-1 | CASSRGTSVYNEQFF | TGTGCCAGCAGCAGGGGGACTAGTGTCTACAATGAGCAGTTCTTC
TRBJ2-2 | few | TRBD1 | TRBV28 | CASSLPGQGFTGELFF | TGTGCCAGCAGTTTGCCGGGACAGGGGTTCACCGGGGAGCTGTTTTTT
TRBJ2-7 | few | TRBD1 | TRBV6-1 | CASRKGASYEQYF | TGTGCCAGCAGGAAGGGGGCCAGCTACGAGCAGTACTTC
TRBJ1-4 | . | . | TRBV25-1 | CASSEFTGIGGTNEKLFF | TGTGCCAGCAGTGAATTTACAGGGATAGGTGGAACTAATGAAAAACTGTTTTTT
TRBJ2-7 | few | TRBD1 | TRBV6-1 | CASSGTGSYYEQYF | TGTGCCAGCTCCGGGACAGGGAGCTACTACGAGCAGTACTTC
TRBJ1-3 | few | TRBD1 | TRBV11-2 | CASSLEGRGGGNTIYF | TGTGCCAGCAGCTTAGAAGGCAGGGGGGGGGGAAACACCATATATTTT
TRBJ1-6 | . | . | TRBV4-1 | CASSRIQGINSPLHF | TGCGCCAGCAGCCGGATTCAGGGTATTAATTCACCCCTCCACTTT
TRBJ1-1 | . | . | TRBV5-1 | CASSKIDTEAFF | TGCGCCAGCAGCAAGATTGACACTGAAGCTTTCTTT
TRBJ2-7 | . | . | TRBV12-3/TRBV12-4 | CASSFTSYEQYF | TGTGCCAGCAGTTTTACGTCCTACGAGCAGTACTTC
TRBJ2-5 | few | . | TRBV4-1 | CASSQDVASLLQYF | TGCGCCAGCAGCCAAGATGTGGCATCCCTGCTGCAGTACTTC
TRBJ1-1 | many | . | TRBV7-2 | CASSYTEAFF | TGTGCCAGCAGCTACACTGAAGCTTTCTTT
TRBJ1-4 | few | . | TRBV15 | CATSRDSGEKLFF | TGTGCCACCAGCAGAGACAGTGGAGAAAAACTGTTTTTT
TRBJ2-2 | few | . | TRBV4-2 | CASSQGRGPNTGELFF | TGTGCCAGCAGCCAAGGGCGGGGACCGAACACCGGGGAGCTGTTTTTT
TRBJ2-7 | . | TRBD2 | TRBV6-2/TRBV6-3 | CASRPGGIYEQYF | TGTGCCAGCAGGCCCGGGGGGATCTACGAGCAGTACTTC
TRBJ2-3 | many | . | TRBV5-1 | CASSFGRVPDTQYF | TGCGCCAGCAGCTTCGGTAGGGTCCCAGATACGCAGTATTTT
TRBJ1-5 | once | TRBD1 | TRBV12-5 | CASGLDQGGHQPQHF | TGTGCTAGTGGTTTGGATCAGGGGGGTCATCAGCCCCAGCATTTT
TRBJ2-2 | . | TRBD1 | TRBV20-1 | CSAEEGAGPTGELFF | TGCAGTGCCGAAGAGGGGGCAGGGCCCACCGGGGAGCTGTTTTTT
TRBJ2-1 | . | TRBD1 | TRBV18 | CASSPPTGGWYEQFF | TGTGCCAGCTCACCACCGACAGGGGGGTGGTATGAGCAGTTCTTC
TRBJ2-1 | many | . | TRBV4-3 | CASSQQRSSYNEQFF | TGCGCCAGCAGCCAACAGCGGAGCTCCTACAATGAGCAGTTCTTC
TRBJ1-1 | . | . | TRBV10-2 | CATREQLNTEAFF | TGCGCCACGAGGGAACAGTTGAACACTGAAGCTTTCTTT
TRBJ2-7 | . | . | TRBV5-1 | CASSSTGPPGEQYF | TGCGCCAGCAGCTCTACAGGCCCGCCGGGGGAGCAGTACTTC
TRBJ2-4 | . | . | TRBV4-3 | CASSQDFTRATVNIQYF | TGCGCCAGCAGCCAAGATTTCACCAGGGCTACGGTAAACATTCAGTACTTC
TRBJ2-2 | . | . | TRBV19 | CASSSTGTKILTGELFF | TGTGCCAGTAGTTCCACAGGGACTAAAATTCTCACCGGGGAGCTGTTTTTT
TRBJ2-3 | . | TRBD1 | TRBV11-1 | CASGPGQGADTQYF | TGTGCCAGCGGCCCGGGACAGGGGGCAGATACGCAGTATTTT
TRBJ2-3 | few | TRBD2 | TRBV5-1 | CASSLGPSGEGTQYF | TGCGCCAGCAGCTTAGGGCCTAGCGGGGAAGGTACGCAGTATTTT
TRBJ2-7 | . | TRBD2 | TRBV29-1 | CSYGKRGYEQYF | TGCAGCTATGGGAAGCGGGGCTACGAGCAGTACTTC
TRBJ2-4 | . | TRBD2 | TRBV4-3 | CASSLLAGDKNIQYF | TGCGCCAGCAGCCTCCTGGCGGGGGACAAAAACATTCAGTACTTC
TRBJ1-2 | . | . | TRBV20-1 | CSASNPYTF | TGCAGTGCTAGTAACCCCTACACCTTC
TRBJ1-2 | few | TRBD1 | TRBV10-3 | CAIGQGDCTF | TGTGCCATCGGACAGGGGGATTGCACCTTC
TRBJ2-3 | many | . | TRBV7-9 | CASSLPGDTQYF | TGTGCCAGCAGCTTACCGGGCGATACGCAGTATTTT
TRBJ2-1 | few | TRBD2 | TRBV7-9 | CASRHRLAASYNEQFF | TGTGCCAGCAGGCATCGCCTAGCGGCGTCCTACAATGAGCAGTTCTTC
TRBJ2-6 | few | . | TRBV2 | CASGSGAGANVLTF | TGTGCCAGCGGCTCGGGAGCCGGGGCCAACGTCCTGACTTTC
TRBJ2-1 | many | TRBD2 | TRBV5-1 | CASSYTGTSADEQFF | TGCGCCAGCAGCTACACCGGGACTAGCGCCGATGAGCAGTTCTTC
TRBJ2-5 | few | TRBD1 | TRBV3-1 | CASSQWTGEETQYF | TGTGCCAGCAGCCAGTGGACAGGGGAGGAGACCCAGTACTTC
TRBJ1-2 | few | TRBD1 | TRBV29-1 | CSVAGQGWGYGYTF | TGCAGCGTGGCGGGACAGGGTTGGGGCTATGGCTACACCTTC
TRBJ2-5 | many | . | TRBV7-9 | CASSSFEVQETQYF | TGTGCCAGCAGCTCATTTGAGGTTCAAGAGACCCAGTACTTC
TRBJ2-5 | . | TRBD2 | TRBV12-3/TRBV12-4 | CASSLGSGKKTQYF | TGTGCCAGCAGTTTAGGCAGCGGGAAAAAGACCCAGTACTTC
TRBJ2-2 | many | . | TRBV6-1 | CASSRRPETGELFF | TGTGCCAGCAGTAGGCGACCTGAAACCGGGGAGCTGTTTTTT
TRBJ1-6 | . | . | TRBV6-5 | CASSYSVLGNSPLHF | TGTGCCAGCAGTTACTCAGTCCTGGGAAATTCACCCCTCCACTTT
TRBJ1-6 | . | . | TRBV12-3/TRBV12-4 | CASSLEGAYNSPLHF | TGTGCCAGCAGCTTGGAGGGGGCCTATAATTCACCCCTCCACTTT
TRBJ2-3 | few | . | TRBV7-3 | CASSSRSGDTQYF | TGTGCCAGCAGCTCCAGATCTGGGGATACGCAGTATTTT